This passage covers 25 T cell receptor beta chains from one sample sequenced in a study of blood T cell repertoires in COVID-19. Generated by immunoSEQ multiplex PCR, the TCRdb table keeps only in-frame clones and is missing some. The sample holds around 230,000 clones; roughly 85% are singletons and the top ten take approximately 2.6%. What was sequenced was peripheral blood. These TCRs come from a woman aged 70-85 years with active or convalescent COVID-19.

The table lists this clone with a few counts. The chain recombines TRBV3-1 (or the pseudogene TRBV3-2) with TRBJ1-3; weak D call: TRBD1 (5 bases). V gave up 0 bases and J gave up 2 bases, with 8 bases separating them. This CDR3 spans 15 amino acids. Germline assignment: CDR1 LGHDT and CDR2 YNNKEL (reference sequence). The CDR3 bases are TGTGCCAGCAGCCAAGATTCAGGGCCTGGAAACACCATATATTTT. Translated, it gives CASSQDSGPGNTIYF.

The V gene is TRBV19, the J gene TRBJ2-7, with TRBD2 identical over 8 bases. The CDR3 totals 14 residues. CDR1 is LNHDA and CDR2 is SQIVND in the germline V gene (reference sequence). Trimming took 1 base from V and 7 from J; bases not matched to a gene: 6. The CDR3 region is CASSIAGGRIEQYF. CDR3 DNA sequence: TGTGCCAGTAGTATAGCGGGAGGGCGGATTGAGCAGTACTTC. Filled out from reference TRBV19 and TRBJ2-7, the complete variable domain reads DGGITQSPKYLFRKEGQNVTLSCEQNLNHDAMYWYRQDPGQGLRLIYYSQIVNDFQKGDIAEGYSVSREKKESFPLTVTSAQKNPTAFYLCASSIAGGRIEQYFGPGTRLTVT.

The chain recombines TRBV7-2 with TRBJ2-3; 13 nucleotides match TRBD2. The CDR3 covers 14 residues. CDR1 SGHTA and CDR2 FQGNSA come from the germline V gene. Losses at the gene ends were 6 bases for V and 5 bases for J; bases not matched to a gene: 2. The DNA for the CDR3 is TGTGCCAGCAGTGGACTAGCGGGGGTAGATACGCAGTATTTT. Amino acids: CASSGLAGVDTQYF. The full variable domain, in which reference TRBV7-2 and TRBJ2-3 provide the parts outside the CDR3, is GAGVSQSPSNKVTEKGKDVELRCDPISGHTALYWYRQSLGQGLEFLIYFQGNSAPDKSGLPSDRFSAERTGGSVSTLTIQRTQQEDSAVYLCASSGLAGVDTQYFGPGTRLTVL.

In this sample, this clone turned up a few times. The chain employs TRBV4-3 and TRBJ1-5; 10 positions agree with TRBD1. CDR1 LGHNA and CDR2 YSLEER come from the germline V gene. This CDR3 has 16 amino acids. The junction had 11 bases not matched to a gene; V was cut back by 4 bases and J by 8 bases. DNA for the CDR3: TGCGCCAGCAGCCGAGGACAGGGGGATCTTGGGGAGCCCCAGCATTTT. Protein product: CASSRGQGDLGEPQHF.

The chain is built from TRBV11-2 and TRBJ2-5; 7 positions agree with TRBD1. The junction had 10 bases not matched to a gene; V was cut back by 5 bases and J by 1 base. From germline, CDR1 is SGHAT and CDR2 FQNNGV. The CDR3 has 16 residues. CDR3 residues: CASSTPPGTAQETQYF. CDR3 DNA: TGTGCCAGCAGCACCCCCCCCGGGACAGCCCAAGAGACCCAGTACTTC. Together with reference TRBV11-2 and TRBJ2-5, the CDR3 gives the full variable domain: EAGVAQSPRYKIIEKRQSVAFWCNPISGHATLYWYQQILGQGPKLLIQFQNNGVVDDSQLPKDRFSAERLKGVDSTLKIQPAKLEDSAVYLCASSTPPGTAQETQYFGPGTRLLVL.

The CDR3 reads CASAHLGLATGELFF. The CDR3 DNA follows: TGTGCCAGCGCACACTTAGGGCTAGCGACCGGGGAGCTGTTTTTT. The gene calls are TRBV27 and TRBJ2-2; tentatively, D is TRBD2 (6 bases). The CDR3 length is 15 residues. The V and J ends lost 8 bases and 5 bases respectively, with 18 bases between them. CDR1 and CDR2 from the germline V gene are MNHEY and SMNVEV (reference sequence).

The chain combines TRBV7-2 with TRBJ2-1; TRBD2 matches at 14 bases. The CDR3 consists of 16 residues. After removal of 2 bases from V and 7 bases from J, the junction contained 4 bases not matched to a gene. Looked up from germline, CDR1 is SGHTA and CDR2 is FQGNSA. The CDR3 coding sequence is TGTGCCAGCAGCTTACAGGGACTAGCGGGGGTAAATGAGCAGTTCTTC. Amino acid sequence: CASSLQGLAGVNEQFF.

The V gene is TRBV5-6, the J gene TRBJ1-1, with D possibly being TRBD1 (5 bases). V was clipped by 4 bases and J by 4 bases, with 23 bases between them. The CDR3 contains 17 residues. The V gene's germline CDR1 is SGHDT and CDR2 YYEEEE. The CDR3 region is CASSLFTFLQGGTEAFF. In nucleotides, the CDR3 is TGTGCCAGCAGCCTCTTTACGTTTCTGCAGGGCGGCACTGAAGCTTTCTTT.

The rearrangement joins TRBV11-3 to TRBJ2-5, with 11 nucleotides matching TRBD1. The V gene's germline CDR1 is SGHNT and CDR2 YENEEA. Trimming at V came to 5 bases and at J to 4 bases, leaving 3 bases not matched to a gene. CDR3 length equals 14 residues. The CDR3 region has the DNA TGTGCCAGCAGCAGGGACAGGGGGGGAGAGACCCAGTACTTC. This translates into CASSRDRGGETQYF.

The chain links TRBV7-9 to TRBJ1-4; 8 bases line up with TRBD1. V lost 5 bases to trimming and J lost 5 bases; unmatched junction nucleotides: 7. This CDR3 comprises 15 residues. From germline, CDR1 is SEHNR and CDR2 FQNEAQ (reference sequence). CDR3 sequence (DNA): TGTGCCAGCAGCACCGACAGGGGATTAAATGAAAAACTGTTTTTT. Translation: CASSTDRGLNEKLFF.

This sequence joins TRBV29-1 and TRBJ1-2; TRBD1 aligns across 7 bases. The CDR3 length is 12 residues. Trimming cost V 7 bases and J 5 bases; bases outside gene matches: 7. Germline lookup yields CDR1 SQVTM and CDR2 ANQGSEA. The CDR3 sequence: CSASTGWYGYTF. CDR3 in DNA: TGCAGCGCCTCGACAGGGTGGTATGGCTACACCTTC.

This clone was observed a few times. The chain combines TRBV12-3 or TRBV12-4 with TRBJ2-5; D is undetermined. V shed 6 bases and J shed 0 bases, with 5 bases lying between them. This CDR3 spans 12 amino acids. The CDR3 coding sequence is TGTGCCAGCAGGTACTACCAAGAGACCCAGTACTTC. It codes for CASRYYQETQYF.

Written as DNA, the CDR3 is TGTGCCTGGGCCGCCAGCGGGAGAACGAATGAGCAGTTCTTC. Amino acids: CAWAASGRTNEQFF. This rearrangement joins TRBV2 to TRBJ2-1; TRBD2 aligns across 8 bases. With 11 bases clipped from V and 7 bases from J, the junction kept 13 bases outside the gene matches. Germline CDR1 SNHLY, CDR2 FYNNEI. The CDR3 runs to 14 residues.

This clone was recorded once. The chain uses TRBV6-5 and TRBJ2-5; 14 positions match TRBD2. J lost 5 bases, V lost 5 bases, and 4 bases had no gene match. CDR3 length: 15 amino acids. CDR1 is MNHEY and CDR2 is SVGAGI in the germline V gene. In nucleotides, the CDR3 is TGTGCCAGCAGTCTGACTAGCGGGGGGGCGGAGACCCAGTACTTC. Translating gives CASSLTSGGAETQYF.

The rearrangement links TRBV24-1 to TRBJ2-1; D perhaps matches TRBD2 (6 bases). The V and J ends lost 0 bases and 5 bases respectively, with 19 bases between them. Per germline, CDR1 KGHDR and CDR2 SFDVKD. The CDR3 is 18 amino acids. The CDR3 DNA reads as TGTGCCACCAGTGATTTGCAACGTGCCGGGAGAGGGGACAATGAGCAGTTCTTC. Protein: CATSDLQRAGRGDNEQFF.

On this clone: Just one base apart from a much larger clone, this may be a read error. The rearrangement uses TRBV12-3 or TRBV12-4 and TRBJ2-1, with 8 nucleotides matching TRBD2. This CDR3 has 13 residues. The CDR3 protein is CASRPGLGGGRVF. CDR3 DNA: TGTGCCAGCAGACCGGGACTAGGGGGGGGGCGGGTCTTC.

This clone turned up a few times. The chain couples TRBV5-1 to TRBJ1-6, with TRBD1 identical over 8 bases. This CDR3 has 16 amino acids. The germline V gene encodes CDR1 SGHRS and CDR2 YFSETQ. V lost 4 bases to trimming and J lost 8 bases; unmatched junction nucleotides: 11. This CDR3 reads CASSADRVELDSPLHF. CDR3 nucleotide sequence: TGCGCCAGCAGCGCGGACAGGGTGGAACTGGATTCACCCCTCCACTTT.

V gene TRBV6-5 combines with J gene TRBJ1-1; tentatively, D is TRBD1 (5 bases). The CDR3 is 14 residues long. CDR1 is MNHEY and CDR2 is SVGAGI in the germline V gene. V shed 2 bases and J shed 2 bases, with 9 bases lying between them. The CDR3: CASSYLTENTEAFF. DNA for the CDR3: TGTGCCAGCAGTTACCTGACAGAAAACACTGAAGCTTTCTTT.

This clone was picked up a small number of times. The V and J genes are TRBV11-2 and TRBJ1-2; 10 bases agree with TRBD1. The germline V gene has CDR1 SGHAT and CDR2 FQNNGV. The CDR3 spans 14 residues. V gave up 8 bases and J gave up 7 bases; unmatched junction bases: 10. This chain's CDR3 is CASAPGTGVVGYTF. CDR3 coding DNA: TGTGCCAGCGCCCCCGGGACAGGGGTGGTTGGCTACACCTTC.

The chain couples TRBV28 to TRBJ2-3, with D possibly matching TRBD1 (6 bases). Trimming removed 6 bases at V and 5 bases at J, with 21 bases between. Looked up from germline, CDR1 is MDHEN and CDR2 is SYDVKM. The CDR3 has 16 amino acids. For the CDR3, the DNA is TGTGCCAGCAGCCCCCTTGGGGGCCAGGCCATAGATACGCAGTATTTT. Encoded protein: CASSPLGGQAIDTQYF.

This chain connects TRBV19 to TRBJ2-7; D call uncertain. The CDR3 spans 14 residues. Per germline, CDR1 LNHDA and CDR2 SQIVND (reference sequence). V was cut by 8 bases and J by 0 bases, with 14 bases left in between. The CDR3, as DNA: TGTGCCAGTCGGTCAACCCTTAACTCCTACGAGCAGTACTTC. It translates to CASRSTLNSYEQYF.

This clone was picked up a small number of times. This rearrangement joins TRBV10-2 to TRBJ1-5; possibly TRBD1 for D (6 bases). Germline-derived CDR1 and CDR2 are WSHSY and SAAADI. This CDR3 has 14 residues. Trimming shortened V by 4 bases and J by 4 bases, and 11 bases separated the two germline ends. CDR3 sequence (DNA): TGCGCCAGCAGTGCGGACAGCCAAAATCAGCCCCAGCATTTT. Residues: CASSADSQNQPQHF.

The chain combines TRBV11-2 with TRBJ2-1; the match to TRBD2 covers 7 bases. The V segment lost 5 bases and the J segment 10 bases; nucleotides outside the gene matches: 5. The CDR3 covers 12 residues. Germline values: CDR1 SGHAT, CDR2 FQNNGV. CDR3 sequence: CASSPASGEQFF. The CDR3 nucleotides are TGTGCCAGCAGCCCCGCTAGCGGAGAGCAGTTCTTC.

The J gene is TRBJ1-4, the V gene TRBV7-9; a possible D gene is TRBD1 (5 bases). This CDR3 is 16 amino acids long. The V gene's germline CDR1 is SEHNR and CDR2 FQNEAQ (reference sequence). V was trimmed by 3 bases and J by 2 bases, leaving 13 bases between them. DNA of the CDR3: TGTGCCAGCAGCTTTTGGGGGGATCCGACTAATGAAAAACTGTTTTTT. This gives the protein CASSFWGDPTNEKLFF.

This clone has a single count. This chain connects TRBV27 to TRBJ1-4; possibly TRBD1 for D (6 bases). The germline CDR1 and CDR2 sequences are MNHEY and SMNVEV (reference sequence). V lost 2 bases and J lost 0, with 13 bases in between. CDR3 length: 17 residues. As DNA, the CDR3 is TGTGCCAGCAGTTTAAGGGGGGGGCCATCAACTAATGAAAAACTGTTTTTT. Its translation is CASSLRGGPSTNEKLFF.